These 32 T cell receptor beta chains originate from one sample sequenced in a study of cytomegalovirus exposure and HLA in healthy donors. Primers for the PCR totalled 60 Vbeta and 13 Jbeta. Assay: immunoSEQ multiplex PCR; the TCRdb copy retains only in-frame clones and omits some. This table holds roughly 100,000 clones. Sequencing used PBMCs. The receptors come from a woman under 40 in good health and CMV-seronegative.

This sequence joins TRBV5-5 and TRBJ2-1, with D perhaps matching TRBD2 (5 bases). Between the trimmed V and J ends, which lost 0 bases and 8 bases, there was a span of 12 bases. CDR3 size: 14 residues. Germline values: CDR1 SGHKS, CDR2 YYEKEE (reference sequence). Here the CDR3 reads CASSLEWLRDEQFF. CDR3 nucleotides: TGTGCCAGCAGCTTGGAGTGGCTGAGGGATGAGCAGTTCTTC.

The chain uses TRBV11-2 and TRBJ1-4; 9 bases agree with TRBD1. Trimming removed 4 bases from V and 0 bases from J; junction bases left unmatched: 3. Germline CDR1 is SGHAT and CDR2 is FQNNGV. The CDR3 runs to 16 residues. This CDR3 is CASSWGQGSTNEKLFF. The CDR3 region has the DNA TGTGCCAGCAGCTGGGGACAGGGCTCAACTAATGAAAAACTGTTTTTT.

This chain links TRBV6-5 with TRBJ2-5; 9 bases are a match to TRBD1. The DNA end lines up better with TRBJ2-7; the J call may be wrong. Germline loops: CDR1 MNHEY, CDR2 SVGAGI. There are 15 residues in the CDR3. The CDR3 loop reads CASSSHSSDRGEQYF. DNA of the CDR3: TGTGCCAGCAGTTCACACTCCTCGGACAGGGGCGAGCAGTACTTC.

This chain uses TRBV7-6 with TRBJ1-2, with TRBD1 matching over 7 bases. Trimming at V came to 1 base and at J to 4 bases, leaving 3 bases not matched to a gene. The CDR3 loop spans 14 amino acids. Germline loops: CDR1 SGHVS, CDR2 FNYEAQ. The CDR3 loop reads CASSLERTGYGYTF. CDR3 sequence (DNA): TGTGCCAGCAGCTTAGAAAGGACAGGCTATGGCTACACCTTC.

The chain combines TRBV11-3 with TRBJ2-3; TRBD2 agrees at 16 bases. After removal of 3 bases from V and 6 bases from J, the junction contained 3 bases not matched to a gene. Per germline, CDR1 SGHNT and CDR2 YENEEA. This CDR3 is built from 16 residues. The CDR3 nucleotides read TGTGCCAGCAGCTTCGGGACTAGCGGGGGGGTGGATACGCAGTATTTT. Translation gives CASSFGTSGGVDTQYF.

V gene TRBV5-1 combines with J gene TRBJ2-1; TRBD2 aligns across 13 bases. CDR3 length: 14 amino acids. V shed 5 bases and J 7 bases; nucleotides not matched to a gene: 3. Looked up from germline, CDR1 is SGHRS and CDR2 is YFSETQ. This CDR3 is CASRGTSGTNEQFF. CDR3 DNA: TGCGCCAGCAGAGGGACTAGCGGGACAAATGAGCAGTTCTTC.

This rearrangement joins TRBV6-6 to TRBJ1-2; 9 nucleotides agree with TRBD1. The CDR3 runs 14 residues. CDR1 is MNHNY, CDR2 SVGAGI, per germline (reference sequence). V lost 6 bases, J lost 3 bases, and 5 bases stayed unmatched. This chain's CDR3 is CASSVTGGDYGYTF. DNA of the CDR3: TGTGCCAGCAGCGTAACAGGGGGCGACTATGGCTACACCTTC.

The chain is built from TRBV27 and TRBJ1-1; D is undetermined. Between the trimmed V and J ends, which lost 3 bases and 0 bases, there was a span of 8 bases. Germline V gene sequence: CDR1 MNHEY, CDR2 SMNVEV (reference sequence). CDR3 length equals 14 residues. CDR3 region: CASSFNSMNTEAFF. In DNA, the CDR3 is TGTGCCAGCAGTTTTAACAGTATGAACACTGAAGCTTTCTTT.

This chain connects TRBV30 to TRBJ1-1, with TRBD1 as a possible D gene (5 bases). Germline V gene sequence: CDR1 GTSNPN, CDR2 SVGIG (reference sequence). The CDR3 loop spans 11 amino acids. V was shortened by 5 bases and J by 4 bases, with 8 bases between the two germline ends. In DNA form, the CDR3 reads TGTGCCTGGTCAGGGATCACTGAAGCTTTCTTT. Protein product: CAWSGITEAFF. Based on the CDR3 plus reference TRBV30 and TRBJ1-1, the full variable domain is SQTIHQWPATLVQPVGSPLSLECTVEGTSNPNLYWYRQAAGRGLQLLFYSVGIGQISSEVPQNLSASRPQDRQFILSSKKLLLSDSGFYLCAWSGITEAFFGQGTRLTVV.

The chain uses TRBV30 and TRBJ1-5; TRBD1 matches at 7 bases. With V trimmed by 5 bases and J by 2 bases, 3 bases remained unmatched. Germline V gene data show CDR1 as GTSNPN and CDR2 as SVGIG (reference sequence). This CDR3 region has 13 residues. CDR3 region: CAWGQAGNQPQHF. DNA for the CDR3: TGTGCCTGGGGACAGGCTGGCAATCAGCCCCAGCATTTT. The full variable domain, completed using reference TRBV30 and TRBJ1-5, is SQTIHQWPATLVQPVGSPLSLECTVEGTSNPNLYWYRQAAGRGLQLLFYSVGIGQISSEVPQNLSASRPQDRQFILSSKKLLLSDSGFYLCAWGQAGNQPQHFGDGTRLSIL.

The CDR3 protein is CASSLEGQLNQPQHF. DNA for the CDR3: TGCGCCAGCAGCTTGGAGGGACAGCTGAATCAGCCCCAGCATTTT. The chain uses TRBV5-1 and TRBJ1-5; 7 bases agree with TRBD1. The germline V gene encodes CDR1 SGHRS and CDR2 YFSETQ. CDR3 length: 15 amino acids. The V segment lost 0 bases and the J segment 4 bases; nucleotides outside the gene matches: 4.

The gene calls are TRBV28 and TRBJ1-1, with D possibly matching TRBD1 (6 bases). Germline CDR1 is MDHEN and CDR2 is SYDVKM. The CDR3 covers 16 residues. V lost 6 bases and J 1 base, leaving 18 bases between the germline ends. Here the CDR3 DNA reads TGTGCCAGCAGGCGAGGGGGGGGGATAGCGAACACTGAAGCTTTCTTT. It codes for CASRRGGGIANTEAFF. Using reference TRBV28 and TRBJ1-1 for the parts outside the CDR3, the full variable domain is DVKVTQSSRYLVKRTGEKVFLECVQDMDHENMFWYRQDPGLGLRLIYFSYDVKMKEKGDIPEGYSVSREKKERFSLILESASTNQTSMYLCASRRGGGIANTEAFFGQGTRLTVV.

The CDR3 loop reads CASSTRTGREETQYF. CDR3 sequence (DNA): TGTGCCAGCAGCACTCGGACAGGGCGAGAAGAGACCCAGTACTTC. The chain uses TRBV9 and TRBJ2-5, with 8 bases that match TRBD1. CDR3 length: 15 amino acids. Germline V lookup: CDR1 SGDLS, CDR2 YYNGEE. After removal of 4 bases from V and 3 bases from J, the junction contained 8 bases not matched to a gene.

The V gene is TRBV30, the J gene TRBJ1-3; D possibly corresponds to TRBD1 (5 bases). The CDR3 spans 12 residues. Germline V gene lookup returns CDR1 GTSNPN and CDR2 SVGIG (reference sequence). V lost 3 bases and J lost 4, with 7 bases in between. The CDR3 DNA is TGTGCCTGGAGGGCAGGGGGAAACACCATATATTTT. Residues: CAWRAGGNTIYF.

Turning to this clone: The same CDR3 also results from other DNA sequences found in this sample. The CDR3 bases are TGCAGCGTTGAGGGCGGGAGGGGCACAGATACGCAGTATTTT. Amino acids: CSVEGGRGTDTQYF. J is TRBJ2-3 and V is TRBV29-1, with TRBD2 identical over 9 bases. The CDR3 contains 14 residues. Germline values: CDR1 SQVTM, CDR2 ANQGSEA. The ends lost 3 bases at V and 1 base at J; junction bases unmatched: 2.

The rearrangement joins TRBV28 to TRBJ1-2; 10 bases line up with TRBD1. J gave up 4 bases and V 5 bases, and 10 bases lay outside the gene matches. The CDR3 runs 16 residues. Germline-derived CDR1 and CDR2 are MDHEN and SYDVKM. The CDR3 nucleotides are TGTGCCAGCAGTCCGGGGACAGGGGCGTGGGTCTATGGCTACACCTTC. This sequence encodes CASSPGTGAWVYGYTF.

This chain joins TRBV7-3 and TRBJ1-6, with D possibly being TRBD1 (6 bases). V lost 5 bases, J lost 10 bases, and 15 bases lay in between. The germline V gene encodes CDR1 SGHTA and CDR2 FQGTGA. The CDR3 loop spans 14 amino acids. The CDR3 DNA is TGTGCCAGCAGCGACGGACAGCCAGGGTCACCCCTCCACTTT. Protein product: CASSDGQPGSPLHF.

The chain links TRBV9 to TRBJ2-5, with 8 bases that match TRBD2. TRBJ2-7 explains the end of the DNA better; the J call may be wrong. The CDR3 has 15 residues. CDR1 and CDR2 (germline): SGDLS, YYNGEE. CDR3 amino acids: CASSPHSGVTYEQYF. CDR3 bases: TGTGCCAGCAGCCCCCATAGCGGGGTGACCTACGAGCAGTACTTC.

The V and J genes are TRBV7-6 and TRBJ1-2; D remains ambiguous. The germline V and J ends were trimmed by 1 base and 4 bases, with 4 bases remaining between them. Germline V gene lookup returns CDR1 SGHVS and CDR2 FNYEAQ. The CDR3 spans 12 residues. The CDR3 DNA reads as TGTGCCAGCAGCTTAGGCAGCTATGGCTACACCTTC. This encodes CASSLGSYGYTF.

The chain joins TRBV2 to TRBJ1-2; 12 nucleotides match TRBD1. This CDR3 is built from 15 residues. With V trimmed by 6 bases and J by 8 bases, 10 bases remained unmatched. Germline V gives CDR1 SNHLY, CDR2 FYNNEI. The CDR3 nucleotides read TGTGCCAGCAGACCATCCGGGACAGGGGGCGACGGCTACACCTTC. The encoded protein is CASRPSGTGGDGYTF. Looking up the rest from reference TRBV2 and TRBJ1-2 gives the full variable domain: EPEVTQTPSHQVTQMGQEVILRCVPISNHLYFYWYRQILGQKVEFLVSFYNNEISEKSEIFDDQFSVERPDGSNFTLKIRSTKLEDSAMYFCASRPSGTGGDGYTFGSGTRLTVV.

The chain combines TRBV5-1 with TRBJ1-1; 10 bases line up with TRBD1. Losses at the gene ends were 4 bases for V and 5 bases for J; bases not matched to a gene: 17. Germline CDR1 is SGHRS and CDR2 is YFSETQ. This CDR3 spans 18 amino acids. CDR3 sequence (DNA): TGCGCCAGCAGCCCGGGGACAGGGGTTCGAATGGGGGGGACTGAAGCTTTCTTT. This encodes CASSPGTGVRMGGTEAFF.

This chain connects TRBV19 to TRBJ2-3, with D possibly matching TRBD2 (6 bases). The CDR3 extends over 14 amino acids. CDR1 LNHDA and CDR2 SQIVND come from the germline V gene (reference sequence). V was shortened by 7 bases and J by 8 bases, with 19 bases between the two germline ends. The CDR3 loop reads CASKMGRESSTQYF. Here the CDR3 DNA reads TGTGCCAGTAAAATGGGTCGGGAGTCGTCTACGCAGTATTTT.

The chain carries TRBV9 and TRBJ2-2; D unclear. This CDR3 region has 15 residues. Germline loops: CDR1 SGDLS, CDR2 YYNGEE. With 0 bases removed from V and 1 base from J, the gap between germline ends came to 7 bases. CDR3 sequence (DNA): TGTGCCAGCAGCGTAGCCTCGGTGAACACCGGGGAGCTGTTTTTT. Translated, it gives CASSVASVNTGELFF. Supplemented by reference TRBV9 and TRBJ2-2, the full variable domain reads DSGVTQTPKHLITATGQRVTLRCSPRSGDLSVYWYQQSLDQGLQFLIQYYNGEERAKGNILERFSAQQFPDLHSELNLSSLELGDSALYFCASSVASVNTGELFFGEGSRLTVL.

V and J are TRBV7-9 and TRBJ2-3; 10 bases agree with TRBD2. From germline, CDR1 is SEHNR and CDR2 FQNEAQ (reference sequence). The CDR3 has 15 residues. V was pared by 3 bases and J by 4 bases, with 4 bases of the junction left unmatched. The CDR3 coding sequence is TGTGCCAGCAGCTTGGTGCTAGCGGGGGCAGATACGCAGTATTTT. Residues: CASSLVLAGADTQYF.

The chain couples TRBV30 to TRBJ2-5; D perhaps matches TRBD2 (5 bases). V was cut by 1 base and J by 1 base, with 13 bases left in between. Germline V gene lookup returns CDR1 GTSNPN and CDR2 SVGIG (reference sequence). This CDR3 comprises 15 residues. CDR3 protein: CAWSALGSGQETQYF. CDR3 nucleotide sequence: TGTGCCTGGAGTGCCTTGGGGAGCGGCCAAGAGACCCAGTACTTC.

The V call is TRBV5-4, the J call TRBJ2-5, with 11 bases aligning to TRBD1. The J call is doubtful: the DNA matches TRBJ2-7 better. CDR3 length: 15 residues. The V gene's germline CDR1 is SGHNT and CDR2 YYREEE (reference sequence). Written as DNA, the CDR3 is TGTGCCAGCAGCAACCAGGGACAGGGGGCCTACGAGCAGTACTTC. Amino acid sequence: CASSNQGQGAYEQYF.

The chain couples TRBV27 to TRBJ2-7; D is possibly TRBD1 (6 bases). CDR3 size: 13 residues. From germline, CDR1 is MNHEY and CDR2 SMNVEV (reference sequence). V was trimmed by 6 bases and J by 1 base, leaving 10 bases between them. The CDR3 sequence is CASRPTGSYEQYF. In nucleotides, the CDR3 is TGTGCCAGCAGACCCACAGGGTCCTACGAGCAGTACTTC.

The V and J genes are TRBV4-1 and TRBJ1-6; D ambiguous. V shed 2 bases and J shed 10 bases, with 18 bases lying between them. Germline CDR1 and CDR2: MGHRA and YSYEKL. The CDR3 consists of 16 residues. This CDR3 is CASSQSLTGVGSPLHF. Here the CDR3 DNA reads TGCGCCAGCAGCCAATCTTTGACCGGGGTAGGATCACCCCTCCACTTT.

This rearrangement joins TRBV9 to TRBJ1-3; weak D call: TRBD1 (5 bases). The CDR3 totals 16 residues. The V end was cut by 0 bases, the J end by 4 bases, with 14 bases between. Germline V CDR1 and CDR2: SGDLS, YYNGEE. The CDR3 region has the DNA TGTGCCAGCAGCGTAGTGGCGGCAGGGCGAGGAAACACCATATATTTT. It is translated as CASSVVAAGRGNTIYF.

The chain employs TRBV6-1 and TRBJ1-4; 7 bases fit TRBD1. After removal of 5 bases from V and 8 bases from J, the junction contained 5 bases not matched to a gene. CDR1 is MNHNS and CDR2 is SASEGT in the germline V gene. The CDR3 loop spans 13 amino acids. In DNA form, the CDR3 reads TGTGCCAGCAGTAACCCAGGGGGGGAAAAACTGTTTTTT. Translation gives CASSNPGGEKLFF.

The chain is built from TRBV6-5 and TRBJ2-7; possible D gene TRBD1, 6 bases. The CDR3 covers 13 residues. Trimming left V 6 bases short and J 10 bases short, with 19 bases between. CDR1 and CDR2 from the germline V gene are MNHEY and SVGAGI. CDR3 amino acids: CASSAAETGPQYF. CDR3 nucleotides: TGTGCCAGCAGCGCCGCCGAAACAGGGCCTCAGTACTTC.

V gene TRBV5-1 combines with J gene TRBJ2-3; D uncertain. The germline V and J ends were trimmed by 1 base and 2 bases, with 8 bases remaining between them. The V gene's germline CDR1 is SGHRS and CDR2 YFSETQ. This CDR3 region has 14 residues. CDR3 loop: CASSLTEITDTQYF. The CDR3 DNA reads TGCGCCAGCAGCTTGACAGAGATCACAGATACGCAGTATTTT.